This T cell receptor beta chain was retrieved from a study of T cell responses to AZD1222 COVID-19 vaccine. The CDR3 contains 13 residues. V lost 2 bases, J lost 10 bases, and 15 bases lay in between. Germline CDR1 SGHRS, CDR2 YFSETQ. Note on this clone: Its specificity is not known.

Broader study findings: Only five to seven AZD1222 recipients tested seropositive at baseline. Clonal diversity may have been underestimated in mostly white British donors. Sampling captured repertoires only after the peak T cell response. Unmutated variant regions are reportedly the target of nearly half of TCRs that are spike-specific.

Only in-frame clones appear in the TCRdb table, and some are missing; sequencing was by immunoSEQ multiplex PCR. Among some 96,000 clones, about four fifths were seen once, and the ten largest hold 14%. The chain links TRBV5-1 to TRBJ1-1; D remains ambiguous. The sample consisted of peripheral blood, taken 28 days after the second AZD1222 dose. The receptor was derived from an adult who received the AZD1222 COVID-19 vaccine. This CDR3 is CASSFGRSSVAFF. CDR3 sequence (DNA): TGCGCCAGCAGCTTCGGGCGGAGTAGTGTAGCTTTCTTT.